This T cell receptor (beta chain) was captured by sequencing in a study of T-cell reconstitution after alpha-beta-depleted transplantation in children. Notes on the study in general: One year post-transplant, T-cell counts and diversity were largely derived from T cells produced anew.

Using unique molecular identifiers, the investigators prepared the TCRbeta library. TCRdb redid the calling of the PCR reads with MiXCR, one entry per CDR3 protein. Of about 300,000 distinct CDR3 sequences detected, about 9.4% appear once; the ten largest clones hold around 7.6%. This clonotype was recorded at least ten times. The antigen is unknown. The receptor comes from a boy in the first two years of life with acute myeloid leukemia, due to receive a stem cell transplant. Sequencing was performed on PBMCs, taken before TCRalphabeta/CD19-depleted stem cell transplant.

CDR3 protein: CASSEARVNNEQFF. In DNA, the CDR3 is TGTGCCAGCAGTGAAGCCAGAGTCAACAATGAGCAGTTCTTC. The chain recombines TRBV25-1 with TRBJ2-1; D remains unclear. Trimming left V 2 bases short and J 5 bases short, with 10 bases between. CDR3 length equals 14 residues. From germline, CDR1 is MGHDK and CDR2 SYGVNS. Full variable domain (rest looked up from reference TRBV25-1 and TRBJ2-1): EADIYQTPRYLVIGTGKKITLECSQTMGHDKMYWYQQDPGMELHLIHYSYGVNSTEKGDLSSESTVSRIRTEHFPLTLESARPSHTSQYLCASSEARVNNEQFFGPGTRLTVL.